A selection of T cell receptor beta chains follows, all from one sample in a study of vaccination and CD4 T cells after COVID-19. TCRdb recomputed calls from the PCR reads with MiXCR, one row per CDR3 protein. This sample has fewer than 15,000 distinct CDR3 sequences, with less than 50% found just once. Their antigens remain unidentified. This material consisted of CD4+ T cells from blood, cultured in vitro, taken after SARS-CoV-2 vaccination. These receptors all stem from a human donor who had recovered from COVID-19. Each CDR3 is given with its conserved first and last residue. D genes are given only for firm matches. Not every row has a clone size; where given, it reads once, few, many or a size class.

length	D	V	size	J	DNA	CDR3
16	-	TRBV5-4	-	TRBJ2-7	TGTGCCAGCAGCTCAGCAGAACAGGGCTACGGACTCGAGCAGTACTTC	CASSSAEQGYGLEQYF
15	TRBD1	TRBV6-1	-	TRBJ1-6	TGTGCCAGCAGTGCACAGGGGGTTAATAATTCACCCCTCCACTTT	CASSAQGVNNSPLHF
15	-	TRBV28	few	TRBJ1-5	TGTGCCAGCAGTTTCCAGAGGGGCGAGGGTCAGCCCCAGCATTTT	CASSFQRGEGQPQHF
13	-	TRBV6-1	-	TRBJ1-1	TGTGCCAGCAGAACGGTTGCGAGGACTGAAGCTTTCTTT	CASRTVARTEAFF
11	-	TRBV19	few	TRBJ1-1	TGTGCCAGTAGTATTGAGGGGGAAGCTTTCTTT	CASSIEGEAFF
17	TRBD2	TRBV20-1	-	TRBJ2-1	TGCAGTGCTAGAGATCTGGAGCTAGCGGCCTTCTACAATGAGCAGTTCTTC	CSARDLELAAFYNEQFF
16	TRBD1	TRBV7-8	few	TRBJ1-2	TGTGCCAGCAGCTTAGTGGGGACAGGGGGCGACTATGGCTACACCTTC	CASSLVGTGGDYGYTF
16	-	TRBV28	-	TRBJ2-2	TGTGCCAGCAGTTTAAGGCGGCAGCCGAACACCGGGGAGCTGTTTTTT	CASSLRRQPNTGELFF
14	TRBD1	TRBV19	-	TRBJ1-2	TGTGCCAGTAGTATACAGGGGGCCGACTATGGCTACACCTTC	CASSIQGADYGYTF
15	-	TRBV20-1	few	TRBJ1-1	TGCAGTGCTAGAGGCTTTGTAGGTAGTGACACTGAAGCTTTCTTT	CSARGFVGSDTEAFF
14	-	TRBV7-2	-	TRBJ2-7	TGTGCCAGCAGCTTAGGGGGCTATACCTACGAGCAGTACTTC	CASSLGGYTYEQYF
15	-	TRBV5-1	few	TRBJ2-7	TGCGCCAGCAGCTTGGACGGACTTTCCGCCTACGAGCAGTACTTC	CASSLDGLSAYEQYF
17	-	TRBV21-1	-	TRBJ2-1	TGTGCCAGCAGCAAAGCCTCGGGGACTAGCGGGATATACGAGCAGTTCTTC	CASSKASGTSGIYEQFF
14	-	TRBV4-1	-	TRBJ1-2	TGCGCCAGCAGCCAACCCAGGGAGAACTATGGCTACACCTTC	CASSQPRENYGYTF
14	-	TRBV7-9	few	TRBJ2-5	TGTGCCAGCAGCTTAGTCCAGGGGGGAGAGACCCAGTACTTC	CASSLVQGGETQYF
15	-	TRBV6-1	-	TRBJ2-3	TGTGCCACCCACCCGAACTGGGGGGAGACAGATACGCAGTATTTT	CATHPNWGETDTQYF
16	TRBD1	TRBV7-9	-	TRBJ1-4	TGTGCCAGCAGCTCAACCTCGACAGGGAATAATGAAAAACTGTTTTTT	CASSSTSTGNNEKLFF
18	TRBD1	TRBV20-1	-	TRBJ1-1	TGCAGTGCTAGACTATACCACCTGCAGGGGGCTTGGAACACTGAAGCTTTCTTT	CSARLYHLQGAWNTEAFF
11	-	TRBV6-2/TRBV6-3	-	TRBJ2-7	TGTGCCAGCAGTTCCCCCTACGAGCAGTACTTC	CASSSPYEQYF
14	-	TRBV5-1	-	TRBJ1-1	TGCGCCAGCAGCCCCAGGGTGGTGAACACTGAAGCTTTCTTT	CASSPRVVNTEAFF
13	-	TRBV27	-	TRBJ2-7	TGTGCCAGCAGCCTGATCGGAGCCTACGAGCAGTACTTC	CASSLIGAYEQYF
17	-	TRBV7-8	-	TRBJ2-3	TGTGCCAGCAGCTTAATTCGGAGTCAGGGGATAACAGATACGCAGTATTTT	CASSLIRSQGITDTQYF
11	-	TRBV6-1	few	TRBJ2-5	TGTGCCAGCTCCCTCTTAGAGACCCAGTACTTC	CASSLLETQYF
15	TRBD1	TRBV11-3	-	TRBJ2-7	TGTGCCAGCAGCCCGACCGGGACAGGGAGCTACGAGCAGTACTTC	CASSPTGTGSYEQYF
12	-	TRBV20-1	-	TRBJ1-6	TGCAGTGCTAGATCGGTCGGGACTACCCTCCACTTT	CSARSVGTTLHF
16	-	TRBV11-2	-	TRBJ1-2	TGTGCCAGCAGCTTAGGTCGGCAGGAGCCTAGGGATGGCTACACCTTC	CASSLGRQEPRDGYTF